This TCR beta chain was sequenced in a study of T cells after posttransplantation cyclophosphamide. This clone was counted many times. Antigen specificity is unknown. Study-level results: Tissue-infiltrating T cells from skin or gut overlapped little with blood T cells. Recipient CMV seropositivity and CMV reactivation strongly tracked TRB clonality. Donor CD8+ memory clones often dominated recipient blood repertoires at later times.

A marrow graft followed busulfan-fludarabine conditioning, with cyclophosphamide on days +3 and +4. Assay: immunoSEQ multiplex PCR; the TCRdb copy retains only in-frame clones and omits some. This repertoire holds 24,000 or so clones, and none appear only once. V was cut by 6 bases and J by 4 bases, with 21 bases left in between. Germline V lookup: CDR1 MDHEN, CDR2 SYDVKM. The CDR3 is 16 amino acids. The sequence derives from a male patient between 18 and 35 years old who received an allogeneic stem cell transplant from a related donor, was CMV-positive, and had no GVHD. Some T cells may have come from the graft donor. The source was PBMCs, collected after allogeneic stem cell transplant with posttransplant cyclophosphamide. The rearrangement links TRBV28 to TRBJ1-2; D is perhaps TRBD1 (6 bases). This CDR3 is CASRTGGAGTSYGYTF. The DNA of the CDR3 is TGTGCCAGCAGGACTGGGGGCGCCGGTACTAGCTATGGCTACACCTTC.